The rows below give T cell receptor beta chains drawn from one sample of a study of blood T cells in healthy people across ages. A single record per CDR3 protein comes from TCRdb applying MiXCR to the 5' RACE reads. The table shows approximately 800,000 distinct CDR3 sequences, with 25% to 30% occurring only once. These data are also associated with another study on T cells of mothers and their children.

Sequencing was performed on blood. These receptors were collected from a boy aged 5-17 years in good health. Each CDR3 is given with its conserved first and last residue. Fields, in order: V gene, clone size, D gene, J gene, CDR3 protein, CDR3 DNA. A D gene is named only where the DNA matches it firmly. Some rows have no size entry. The others give once, few or many, or a class for an expanded clone.

V gene: TRBV12-3/TRBV12-4; clone size: few; D gene: TRBD1; J gene: TRBJ1-2; CDR3 protein: CASSSPGQGARGYTF; CDR3 DNA: TGTGCCAGCAGTTCCCCGGGTCAGGGGGCGCGGGGCTACACCTTC
V gene: TRBV2; clone size: few; D gene: TRBD1; J gene: TRBJ2-5; CDR3 protein: CASSDRTGAETQYF; CDR3 DNA: TGTGCCAGCAGTGATAGGACAGGGGCAGAGACCCAGTACTTC
V gene: TRBV27; clone size: few; D gene: TRBD2; J gene: TRBJ2-5; CDR3 protein: CASTGLAGETQYF; CDR3 DNA: TGTGCCAGCACTGGACTAGCGGGGGAGACCCAGTACTTC
V gene: TRBV7-6; clone size: few; D gene: -; J gene: TRBJ2-7; CDR3 protein: CASSIGPEDEQYF; CDR3 DNA: TGTGCCAGCAGCATCGGCCCCGAAGACGAGCAGTACTTC
V gene: TRBV24-1; clone size: -; D gene: TRBD2; J gene: TRBJ2-3; CDR3 protein: CATASGSTDTQYF; CDR3 DNA: TGTGCCACGGCTAGCGGGAGCACAGATACGCAGTATTTT
V gene: TRBV24-1; clone size: -; D gene: -; J gene: TRBJ2-1; CDR3 protein: CATSDWGARSYNEQFF; CDR3 DNA: TGTGCCACCAGTGATTGGGGGGCCAGGTCCTACAATGAGCAGTTCTTC
V gene: TRBV4-2; clone size: -; D gene: -; J gene: TRBJ1-6; CDR3 protein: CASSQVALAVKLSSPLHF; CDR3 DNA: TGTGCCAGCAGCCAAGTAGCTTTAGCGGTAAAGCTAAGTTCACCCCTCCACTTT
V gene: TRBV5-1; clone size: -; D gene: -; J gene: TRBJ2-1; CDR3 protein: CASSLTGTETYNEQFF; CDR3 DNA: TGCGCCAGCAGCTTGACCGGGACCGAGACCTACAATGAGCAGTTCTTC
V gene: TRBV7-6; clone size: -; D gene: -; J gene: TRBJ1-1; CDR3 protein: CASSLGPRDEAFF; CDR3 DNA: TGTGCCAGCAGCTTAGGGCCTCGGGATGAAGCTTTCTTT
V gene: TRBV20-1; clone size: -; D gene: TRBD2; J gene: TRBJ2-1; CDR3 protein: CSALGGSTGEQFF; CDR3 DNA: TGCAGTGCCTTGGGGGGGTCGACGGGTGAGCAGTTCTTC
V gene: TRBV3-1; clone size: few; D gene: -; J gene: TRBJ2-5; CDR3 protein: CASSPGSHYRETQYF; CDR3 DNA: TGTGCCAGCAGCCCCGGGTCCCATTATAGGGAGACCCAGTACTTC
V gene: TRBV20-1; clone size: -; D gene: -; J gene: TRBJ1-1; CDR3 protein: CSARDQGGTEAFF; CDR3 DNA: TGCAGTGCTAGAGATCAGGGAGGAACTGAAGCTTTCTTT
V gene: TRBV5-1; clone size: -; D gene: -; J gene: TRBJ2-4; CDR3 protein: CASSFLGGWAKNIQYF; CDR3 DNA: TGCGCCAGCAGCTTCCTTGGGGGCTGGGCCAAAAACATTCAGTACTTC